This is a list of T cell receptor beta chains from one sample in a study of molecular identifiers for immune sequencing clone quantification. MiXCR, applied by TCRdb to the PCR reads, yields one record per CDR3 protein. This sample carries 100,000 or so distinct CDR3 sequences, under 40% of them seen once, and the ten largest clones take roughly 10%. What was sequenced was naive CD8+ T cells from blood, with Jurkat cell RNA spiked in. The source is a human donor in good health. Some libraries in this study had Jurkat cell RNA spiked in. Each CDR3 is given with its conserved first and last residue. A D gene is named only where the DNA matches it firmly. Some rows have no size entry. The others give once, few or many, or a class for an expanded clone.

CDR3	DNA	V	J	length	D	size
CAGSVGGSNQPQHF	TGTGCCGGCAGCGTAGGGGGAAGCAATCAGCCCCAGCATTTT	TRBV9	TRBJ1-5	14	NA	NA
CSGVGAGELFF	TGCAGCGGGGTGGGGGCCGGGGAGCTGTTTTTT	TRBV29-1	TRBJ2-2	11	NA	few
CASSQDRPDPNNSPLHF	TGCGCCAGCAGCCAAGATAGACCGGACCCTAATAATTCACCCCTCCACTTT	TRBV4-3	TRBJ1-6	17	NA	many
CASSLDPHAIKNILYF	TGTGCCAGCAGCTTAGATCCACACGCCATCAAAAACATTCTGTACTTC	TRBV11-2	TRBJ2-4	16	NA	NA
CASSIQGGSNQPQHF	TGTGCCAGTAGTATACAGGGAGGGAGCAATCAGCCCCAGCATTTT	TRBV19	TRBJ1-5	15	NA	few
CASSLYSGRNNEQFF	TGTGCCAGCAGCTTATATAGCGGGAGGAACAATGAGCAGTTCTTC	TRBV7-2	TRBJ2-1	15	TRBD2	many
CASSQDKGESEQFF	TGCGCCAGCAGCCAAGATAAGGGAGAAAGTGAGCAGTTCTTC	TRBV4-1	TRBJ2-1	14	NA	NA
CASSLEGDVNTEAFF	TGTGCCAGCAGCTTGGAGGGGGACGTGAACACTGAAGCTTTCTTT	TRBV5-5	TRBJ1-1	15	NA	few
CASSSGFSYEQYF	TGTGCCAGCAGCTCGGGTTTTAGCTACGAGCAGTACTTC	TRBV7-9	TRBJ2-7	13	NA	many
CASSFRREGYEQYF	TGTGCCAGCAGTTTTAGGCGGGAGGGCTACGAGCAGTACTTC	TRBV27	TRBJ2-7	14	TRBD2	once
CASRALGDTQYF	TGTGCCAGCAGGGCACTCGGGGATACGCAGTATTTT	TRBV9	TRBJ2-3	12	NA	NA
CASSQAPAGDMTDTQYF	TGTGCCAGCAGCCAGGCTCCAGCGGGAGATATGACAGATACGCAGTATTTT	TRBV7-8	TRBJ2-3	17	TRBD2	few
CSVGLSYNEQFF	TGCAGCGTTGGGTTATCCTACAATGAGCAGTTCTTC	TRBV29-1	TRBJ2-1	12	NA	NA
CASSALSSGPNTGELFF	TGTGCCAGTTCCGCGCTCTCTAGCGGGCCGAACACCGGGGAGCTGTTTTTT	TRBV19	TRBJ2-2	17	TRBD2	NA
CASSQDYIQYF	TGCGCCAGCAGCCAAGATTACATTCAGTACTTC	TRBV4-1	TRBJ2-4	11	NA	many
CASSIDSPTEAFF	TGTGCCAGTAGTATCGACAGTCCCACTGAAGCTTTCTTT	TRBV19	TRBJ1-1	13	NA	few
CASSLDLRGDTQYF	TGTGCCAGCAGCTTAGATCTGAGGGGAGATACGCAGTATTTT	TRBV11-2	TRBJ2-3	14	NA	NA
CASSPNRQRYVDTQYF	TGTGCCAGCAGCCCAAACCGCCAGCGGTATGTAGATACGCAGTATTTT	TRBV9	TRBJ2-3	16	NA	NA
CASSQSTSDQETQYF	TGCGCCAGCAGCCAGTCAACTAGCGACCAAGAGACCCAGTACTTC	TRBV4-3	TRBJ2-5	15	TRBD2	many
CASSDRVLGEQYF	TGTGCCAGCAGTGACAGGGTGCTGGGCGAGCAGTACTTC	TRBV2	TRBJ2-7	13	NA	NA
CASCPGGELFF	TGTGCCAGCTGCCCCGGGGGGGAGCTGTTTTTT	TRBV7-2	TRBJ2-2	11	NA	many
CSARDKVQPQHF	TGCAGTGCTAGAGATAAGGTTCAGCCCCAGCATTTT	TRBV20-1	TRBJ1-5	12	NA	NA
CASSLPRTSGRLAHSYEQYF	TGTGCCAGCAGCTTACCACGGACTAGCGGGAGACTGGCCCACTCCTACGAGCAGTACTTC	TRBV7-6	TRBJ2-7	20	TRBD2	NA